The 15 T cell receptor beta chains below come from one sample, sequenced in a study of blood T cells in healthy people across ages. Using a J-beta primer mix together with a sample-barcoded 5' primer, a second PCR was run for roughly 7 to 12 cycles. TCRdb redid the calling of the 5' RACE reads with MiXCR, one entry per CDR3 protein. The repertoire holds roughly 900,000 distinct CDR3 sequences, with more than 25% as singletons. The source material was blood. The source is a woman aged 80 or older in good health.

In this sample, this clonotype turned up many times. The genes are TRBV7-6 and TRBJ1-6; unclear D gene. The CDR3 totals 15 residues. Germline lookup yields CDR1 SGHVS and CDR2 FNYEAQ. The V and J ends lost 2 bases and 7 bases respectively, with 12 bases between them. CDR3 loop: CASSLNPRRNSPLHF. The CDR3 DNA follows: TGTGCCAGCAGCTTAAACCCGAGAAGGAATTCACCCCTCCACTTT.

Note on this clonotype: A much larger clone differs by one base, so this may be a read error. The chain has TRBV24-1 and TRBJ1-2; D is undetermined. The CDR3 runs to 13 residues. The germline V gene has CDR1 KGHDR and CDR2 SFDVKD. The CDR3 DNA sequence: TGTGTCACCAGTGACCCCGGACTGGGGGGCTACACCTTC. Amino acid sequence: CVTSDPGLGGYTF.

This clonotype was detected a few times. The CDR3 protein is CASSWGTGSLYGYTF. The CDR3 DNA sequence: TGTGCCAGCAGCTGGGGGACAGGGTCACTCTATGGCTACACCTTC. This chain joins TRBV7-9 and TRBJ1-2, with TRBD1 identical over 9 bases. Germline V CDR1 and CDR2: SEHNR, FQNEAQ (reference sequence). V lost 4 bases to trimming and J lost 4 bases; unmatched junction nucleotides: 7. This CDR3 comprises 15 residues.

This sequence joins TRBV5-6 and TRBJ2-4; TRBD2 aligns across 7 bases. Trimming removed 4 bases from V and 1 base from J; junction bases left unmatched: 5. This CDR3 comprises 15 residues. Germline CDR1 SGHDT, CDR2 YYEEEE. Here the CDR3 reads CASSNGAGAKNIQYF. The CDR3 coding sequence is TGTGCCAGCAGCAATGGAGCGGGGGCCAAAAACATTCAGTACTTC.

This clonotype has a handful of counts. The chain carries TRBV6-4 and TRBJ2-3; 10 positions match TRBD2. CDR1 is MRHNA and CDR2 is SNTAGT in the germline V gene. The CDR3 is made up of 13 amino acids. Trimming took 0 bases from V and 10 from J; bases not matched to a gene: 1. The CDR3 sequence: CASSDSTSGAQYF. In DNA, the CDR3 is TGTGCCAGCAGTGACTCAACTAGCGGGGCGCAGTATTTT.

A single count supports this clonotype. The chain has TRBV7-2 and TRBJ2-3, with 10 bases lining up with TRBD1. Germline V CDR1 and CDR2: SGHTA, FQGNSA. J was trimmed by 7 bases and V by 5 bases; bases with no gene match: 12. The CDR3 has 16 amino acids. In DNA form, the CDR3 reads TGTGCCAGCAGCCCCCATATCAGGACAGGGGGGTATACGCAGTATTTT. Amino acids: CASSPHIRTGGYTQYF.

This clonotype was found many times. This sequence joins TRBV19 and TRBJ2-5, with TRBD2 matching 14 bases. The V and J ends lost 4 bases and 5 bases, in that order; junction bases with no gene match: 6. The CDR3 sequence is 16 residues long. Germline CDR1 is LNHDA and CDR2 is SQIVND (reference sequence). In DNA form, the CDR3 reads TGTGCCAGTAGTAGACTAGCGGGAGGGATTGGGGAGACCCAGTACTTC. It translates to CASSRLAGGIGETQYF.

The rearrangement links TRBV12-3 or TRBV12-4 to TRBJ2-5; D is possibly TRBD1 (5 bases). Trimming took off 5 bases at V and 11 bases at J, with 15 bases between the two ends. This CDR3 contains 12 residues. The CDR3 sequence: CASSDRRNEQYF. The CDR3 DNA is TGTGCCAGCAGTGACAGACGCAATGAGCAGTACTTC.

The CDR3 reads CSARDLGAMNTEAFF. CDR3 DNA: TGCAGTGCTAGAGATCTCGGGGCCATGAACACTGAAGCTTTCTTT. The V gene is TRBV20-1, the J gene TRBJ1-1, with D maybe TRBD1 (5 bases). The CDR3 runs 15 residues. Looked up from germline, CDR1 is DFQATT and CDR2 is SNEGSKA (reference sequence). V shed 0 bases and J shed 0 bases, with 11 bases lying between them.

This clonotype was observed at least ten times. The chain carries TRBV7-2 and TRBJ2-1; no clear D. Germline loops: CDR1 SGHTA, CDR2 FQGNSA. V lost 1 base and J lost 9, with 13 bases in between. This CDR3 spans 14 amino acids. The CDR3 DNA is TGTGCCAGCAGCTTAGTCGGTTTGGGTGGTGAGCAGTTCTTC. It yields the protein CASSLVGLGGEQFF.

In its sample, this clonotype was seen many times. The rearrangement uses TRBV27 and TRBJ2-6; D possibly corresponds to TRBD2 (6 bases). The V end lost 0 bases, the J end lost 0 bases, and 12 bases lay between the germline ends. The CDR3 covers 18 residues. The V gene's germline CDR1 is MNHEY and CDR2 SMNVEV (reference sequence). Here the CDR3 reads CASSLSGGVSSGANVLTF. The CDR3 DNA sequence: TGTGCCAGCAGTTTATCGGGCGGGGTTAGCTCTGGGGCCAACGTCCTGACTTTC.

This clonotype was observed at least ten times. The rearrangement links TRBV7-9 to TRBJ2-1; 7 nucleotides align to TRBD2. After removal of 7 bases from V and 4 bases from J, the junction contained 19 bases not matched to a gene. Germline V lookup: CDR1 SEHNR, CDR2 FQNEAQ (reference sequence). The CDR3 loop spans 18 amino acids. CDR3 bases: TGTGCCAGCACCCTCGCACCCGGGAGCGGGACTGGATACAATGAGCAGTTCTTC. This encodes CASTLAPGSGTGYNEQFF.

This clonotype was observed once. Possible read error: a much larger clone is one base away. V gene TRBV20-1 combines with J gene TRBJ1-5; D is possibly TRBD1 (5 bases). Germline V gene sequence: CDR1 DFQATT, CDR2 SNEGSKA (reference sequence). The length of the CDR3 is 18 residues. CDR3 nucleotide sequence: TGCAGTGCTAGCGGGGGTAGGGGAATTGGGGAAAGCAGTCAGCCCCAGCATTTT. As protein: CSASGGRGIGESSQPQHF.

This clonotype was counted ten times or more. The chain carries TRBV12-3 or TRBV12-4 and TRBJ1-2; D remains ambiguous. Trimming cost V 2 bases and J 5 bases, with 12 bases left between them. This CDR3 is 14 amino acids long. The CDR3 bases are TGTGCCAGCAGTTTAAACCCCGGACTTTATGGCTACACCTTC. Translation gives CASSLNPGLYGYTF.

This clonotype showed up many times. V is TRBV27 and J is TRBJ2-1, with 7 bases aligning to TRBD1. The CDR3 has 15 amino acids. The germline CDR1 and CDR2 sequences are MNHEY and SMNVEV (reference sequence). V shed 2 bases and J 8 bases; nucleotides not matched to a gene: 9. The CDR3 sequence: CASSLSNARGHEQFF. In DNA, the CDR3 is TGTGCCAGCAGTTTAAGTAATGCGAGGGGGCATGAGCAGTTCTTC.